This TCR beta chain was recovered during a study of beta chain features in type 1 diabetes. Whole-study context: Healthy donors resembled patients in age, gender and cell yields.

cDNA synthesis used the whole RNA isolate, giving expressed TCRB sequences. Mean read depth for naive, central memory and regulatory T cell samples was 3.5 million or so reads. Profiling relied on immunoSEQ multiplex PCR, and the TCRdb table lists in-frame clones only, not all of them. The data show hundreds of thousands of clones, around an eighth seen once. Study observations and caveats: Moderate but significant shortening of TCRB CDR3s was recorded in all four CD4+ subsets from Type 1 diabetes patients.

Regarding this clone: No antigen is known for it.

Trimming cost V 2 bases and J 9 bases, with 14 bases left between them. Germline V lookup: CDR1 MGHDK, CDR2 SYGVNS. There are 13 residues in the CDR3. The J gene is TRBJ2-7, the V gene TRBV25-1, with D perhaps matching TRBD2 (5 bases). The origin of this receptor is a man between 18 and 35 years old with type 1 diabetes. The sequenced material came from naive CD4+ T cells from blood. The CDR3 DNA sequence: TGTGCCAGCAGTGAAGCAGTACTCGGGGTGCAGTACTTC. Its translation: CASSEAVLGVQYF.